Each of the 13 T cell receptor beta chains below was sequenced from the same sample in a study of blood T cell repertoires in COVID-19. Sequenced by immunoSEQ multiplex PCR; TCRdb stores in-frame clones only, minus some. The sample lists about 52,000 clones; 86% were seen once. The sequenced sample was peripheral blood. These receptor sequences come from a woman at least 80 years old with acute or convalescent COVID-19.

J is TRBJ1-4 and V is TRBV4-2; TRBD1 aligns across 8 bases. Per germline, CDR1 LGHNA and CDR2 YNFKEQ. With V trimmed by 3 bases and J by 0 bases, 6 bases remained unmatched. This CDR3 spans 17 amino acids. The DNA for the CDR3 is TGTGCCAGCAGCCAGAGACCAGGGGGCTCAACTAATGAAAAACTGTTTTTT. Protein: CASSQRPGGSTNEKLFF.

The V gene is TRBV27, the J gene TRBJ1-2; D gene unclear. The CDR3 spans 13 residues. V lost 3 bases and J 2 bases, leaving 7 bases between the germline ends. Looked up from germline, CDR1 is MNHEY and CDR2 is SMNVEV (reference sequence). The CDR3 sequence is CASSFWQNYGYTF. CDR3 DNA sequence: TGTGCCAGCAGTTTTTGGCAAAACTATGGCTACACCTTC.

There are a few counts of this clone. The chain uses TRBV2 and TRBJ1-6; no definite D call. The CDR3 runs 13 residues. V was trimmed by 4 bases and J by 10 bases, leaving 11 bases between them. Looked up from germline, CDR1 is SNHLY and CDR2 is FYNNEI. The CDR3 reads CASSGATNSPLHF. The CDR3, as DNA: TGTGCCAGCAGTGGGGCGACGAACTCACCCCTCCACTTT. The full variable domain, with the rest looked up from reference TRBV2 and TRBJ1-6, is EPEVTQTPSHQVTQMGQEVILRCVPISNHLYFYWYRQILGQKVEFLVSFYNNEISEKSEIFDDQFSVERPDGSNFTLKIRSTKLEDSAMYFCASSGATNSPLHFGNGTRLTVT.

The CDR3 region is CASSLGGANYGYTF. CDR3 in DNA: TGCGCCAGCAGCTTAGGGGGAGCAAACTATGGCTACACCTTC. The chain couples TRBV5-1 to TRBJ1-2, with D perhaps TRBD1 (6 bases). V lost 2 bases to trimming and J lost 2 bases, with 10 bases between them. Germline values: CDR1 SGHRS, CDR2 YFSETQ. This CDR3 has 14 amino acids.

This clone turned up a few times. This chain connects TRBV11-3 to TRBJ1-2; 9 nucleotides line up with TRBD1. This CDR3 contains 14 residues. The germline V gene encodes CDR1 SGHNT and CDR2 YENEEA. The ends lost 5 bases at V and 4 bases at J; junction bases unmatched: 5. CDR3 protein: CASSMDRGSYGYTF. Here the CDR3 DNA reads TGTGCCAGCAGCATGGACAGGGGTTCCTATGGCTACACCTTC.

The chain is built from TRBV7-2 and TRBJ2-7, with D possibly TRBD2 on 5 matching bases. The V gene's germline CDR1 is SGHTA and CDR2 FQGNSA. Trimming cost V 1 base and J 4 bases, with 14 bases left between them. The CDR3 totals 15 residues. This chain's CDR3 is CASSLGGSRGYEQYV. Written as DNA, the CDR3 is TGTGCCAGCAGCTTAGGAGGGAGTAGAGGGTACGAGCAGTACGTC.

J is TRBJ2-4 and V is TRBV3-1 (or the pseudogene TRBV3-2), with D hard to call. The germline CDR1 and CDR2 sequences are LGHDT and YNNKEL (reference sequence). V was shortened by 3 bases and J by 4 bases, with 7 bases between the two germline ends. This CDR3 region has 13 residues. CDR3 sequence: CASSQLSKNIQYF. CDR3 in DNA: TGTGCCAGCAGCCAGTTGTCTAAAAACATTCAGTACTTC.

This clone was seen once. The rearrangement links TRBV4-2 to TRBJ1-2; TRBD1 matches at 10 bases. The CDR3 sequence is 20 residues long. V lost 2 bases and J lost 4; bases outside the gene matches: 19. The germline gives CDR1 LGHNA, CDR2 YNFKEQ. CDR3 sequence reads: CASSQRGGTGVSGHPYGYTF. The CDR3 DNA reads TGTGCCAGCAGCCAAAGGGGGGGGACAGGGGTATCTGGTCATCCCTATGGCTACACCTTC.

This clone occurred a few times. This chain links TRBV3-1 (or the pseudogene TRBV3-2) with TRBJ1-6, with D possibly being TRBD1 (6 bases). The CDR3 consists of 14 residues. Between the trimmed V and J ends, which lost 6 bases and 9 bases, there was a span of 15 bases. Germline V gives CDR1 LGHDT, CDR2 YNNKEL (reference sequence). DNA of the CDR3: TGTGCCAGCAGAGCGGGGGCAGGGGTTTCACCCCTCCACTTT. Translated, it gives CASRAGAGVSPLHF.

This clone was observed a single time. The chain uses TRBV2 and TRBJ2-5, with 10 bases that match TRBD2. The CDR3 is made up of 13 amino acids. Germline-derived CDR1 and CDR2 are SNHLY and FYNNEI. V lost 9 bases to trimming and J lost 4 bases; unmatched junction nucleotides: 5. CDR3 sequence (DNA): TGTGCCAGTCAGCGGGGGGGAGGAGAGACCCAGTACTTC. Translating it yields CASQRGGGETQYF.

This chain links TRBV27 with TRBJ1-1; 7 bases align to TRBD1. Germline CDR1 and CDR2: MNHEY and SMNVEV (reference sequence). V was clipped by 8 bases and J by 6 bases; unmatched bases: 18. CDR3 length: 16 amino acids. The CDR3 DNA reads as TGTGCCAGCGCCTCGGAGGGGGCTTTAGGATTTGCTGAAGCTTTCTTT. It codes for CASASEGALGFAEAFF.

The CDR3 bases are TGTGCCAGCAGTGAACAAGGGGGACAGTCCTACGAGCAGTACGTC. Its translation is CASSEQGGQSYEQYV. V usage is TRBV6-1 and J usage is TRBJ2-7; 7 bases are a match to TRBD1. The germline V gene encodes CDR1 MNHNS and CDR2 SASEGT. The CDR3 is made up of 15 amino acids. With 2 bases clipped from V and 1 base from J, the junction kept 5 bases outside the gene matches.

This chain uses TRBV1 with TRBJ2-1; the table assigns TRBD2, which was not confirmed against the DNA. TRBV1 is marked as a pseudogene. The CDR3 is made up of 21 amino acids. The chain's CDR3 is CTSSQRQGGRQAGSAYNEQFF. The CDR3 region has the DNA TGCACCAGCAGCCAAAGACAAGGAGGGCGCCAAGCGGGGTCGGCCTACAATGAGCAGTTCTTC.